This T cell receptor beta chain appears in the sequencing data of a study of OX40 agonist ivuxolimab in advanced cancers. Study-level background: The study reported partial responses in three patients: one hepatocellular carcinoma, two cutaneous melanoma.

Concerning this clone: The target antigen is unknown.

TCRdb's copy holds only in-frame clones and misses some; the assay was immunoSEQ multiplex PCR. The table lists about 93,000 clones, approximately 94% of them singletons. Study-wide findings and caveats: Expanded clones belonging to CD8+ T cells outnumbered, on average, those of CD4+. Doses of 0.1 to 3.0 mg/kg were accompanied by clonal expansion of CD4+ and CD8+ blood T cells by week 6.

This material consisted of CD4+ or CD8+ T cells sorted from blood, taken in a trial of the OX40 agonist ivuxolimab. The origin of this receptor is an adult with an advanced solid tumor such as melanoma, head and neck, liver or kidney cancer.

Written as DNA, the CDR3 is TGCGCCAGCAGCCAAGTCCGGGACAGGGGATCCTACACCTTC. It is translated as CASSQVRDRGSYTF. The chain has TRBV4-3 and TRBJ1-2; 10 bases agree with TRBD1. Per the germline V gene, CDR1 is LGHNA and CDR2 is YSLEER. V lost 1 base and J lost 10; bases outside the gene matches: 6. The CDR3 has 14 residues.